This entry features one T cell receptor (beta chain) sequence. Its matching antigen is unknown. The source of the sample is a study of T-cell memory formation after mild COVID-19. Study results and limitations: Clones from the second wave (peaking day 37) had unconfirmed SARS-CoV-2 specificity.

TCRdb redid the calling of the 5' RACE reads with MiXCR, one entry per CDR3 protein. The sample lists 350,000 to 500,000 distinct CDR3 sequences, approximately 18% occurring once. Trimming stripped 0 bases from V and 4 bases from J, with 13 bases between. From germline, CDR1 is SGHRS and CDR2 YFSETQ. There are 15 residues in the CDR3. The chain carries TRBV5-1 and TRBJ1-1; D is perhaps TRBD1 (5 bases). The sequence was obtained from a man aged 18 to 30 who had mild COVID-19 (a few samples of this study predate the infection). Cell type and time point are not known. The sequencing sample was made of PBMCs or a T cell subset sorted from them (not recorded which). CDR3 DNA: TGCGCCAGCAGCTTGGGGTGGGGCGAGGTCACTGAAGCTTTCTTT. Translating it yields CASSLGWGEVTEAFF.